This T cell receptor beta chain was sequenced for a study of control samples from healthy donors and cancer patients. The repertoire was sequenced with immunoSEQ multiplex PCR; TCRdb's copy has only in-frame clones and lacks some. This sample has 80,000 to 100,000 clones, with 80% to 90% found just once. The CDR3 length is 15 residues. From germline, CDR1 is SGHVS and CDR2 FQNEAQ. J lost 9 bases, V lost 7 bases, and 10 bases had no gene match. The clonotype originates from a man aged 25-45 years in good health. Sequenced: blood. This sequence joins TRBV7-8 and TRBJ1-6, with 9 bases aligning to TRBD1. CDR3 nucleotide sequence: TGTGCCAGCAACCTTGGAGGGACAGGGCTTTCACCCCTCCACTTT. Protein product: CASNLGGTGLSPLHF.